Below are 31 T cell receptor beta chains sequenced from a single sample in a study of blood T cell repertoires in COVID-19. Clones were read by immunoSEQ multiplex PCR, and TCRdb kept only the in-frame ones, dropping some. The data show roughly 120,000 clones, about 85% seen once. Material: peripheral blood. These receptors came from a man in his forties or fifties with acute or convalescent COVID-19.

This clone was counted once. V usage is TRBV5-5 and J usage is TRBJ2-1; 10 bases fit TRBD2. Germline loops: CDR1 SGHKS, CDR2 YYEKEE (reference sequence). The CDR3 contains 16 residues. V was pared by 0 bases and J by 7 bases, with 7 bases of the junction left unmatched. The CDR3 DNA is TGTGCCAGCAGCTTGGACCCAGCGGGGGGGCGGAATGAGCAGTTCTTC. Translated, it gives CASSLDPAGGRNEQFF.

For the CDR3, the DNA is TGTGCCAGCAGCGGTCCGGGGGGCGCGGGATATGGCTACACCTTC. Its translation: CASSGPGGAGYGYTF. The chain joins TRBV9 to TRBJ1-2; D may be TRBD1 (6 bases). Looked up from germline, CDR1 is SGDLS and CDR2 is YYNGEE. Trimming cost V 3 bases and J 5 bases, with 17 bases left between them. CDR3 length: 15 residues.

V gene TRBV28 combines with J gene TRBJ2-7; 7 bases align to TRBD1. V lost 6 bases, J lost 2 bases, and 4 bases stayed unmatched. This CDR3 comprises 13 residues. Germline V gene lookup returns CDR1 MDHEN and CDR2 SYDVKM. The CDR3 DNA is TGTGCCAGCAGGACAGGGAAACCCTACGAGCAGTACTTC. Translated, it gives CASRTGKPYEQYF.

With respect to this clone: At one end the junction does not follow the germline gene, possibly because of a read error. This chain links TRBV6-5 with TRBJ1-6, with D unresolved. The germline CDR1 and CDR2 sequences are MNHEY and SVGAGI. The CDR3 has 15 amino acids. This CDR3 reads CASTYGDSLNSPLHF. CDR3 sequence (DNA): TGTGCCAGCACTTACGGTGACTCCTTGAATTCACCCCTCCACTTT.

The CDR3 loop is CASSKQGAGTEAFF. CDR3 DNA sequence: TGTGCCAGCAGTAAACAGGGGGCGGGCACTGAAGCTTTCTTT. This rearrangement joins TRBV27 to TRBJ1-1; 9 bases align to TRBD1. V shed 5 bases and J 4 bases; nucleotides not matched to a gene: 5. Germline V lookup: CDR1 MNHEY, CDR2 SMNVEV (reference sequence). The CDR3 sequence is 14 residues long.

The chain couples TRBV5-1 to TRBJ2-1; a weak D match, TRBD1 (5 bases). The ends were cut back, 4 bases at V and 9 bases at J, with 11 bases in the middle. Looked up from germline, CDR1 is SGHRS and CDR2 is YFSETQ. The CDR3 loop spans 12 amino acids. The CDR3 sequence is CASSIRQGEQFF. The CDR3 DNA reads TGCGCCAGCAGCATAAGGCAGGGTGAGCAGTTCTTC.

V gene TRBV28 combines with J gene TRBJ1-2; TRBD1 aligns across 9 bases. CDR1 is MDHEN and CDR2 is SYDVKM in the germline V gene. There are 15 residues in the CDR3. V lost 5 bases to trimming and J lost 4 bases; unmatched junction nucleotides: 8. The CDR3 here is CASSLPGQGSYGYTF. The CDR3 DNA is TGTGCCAGCAGTCTACCGGGACAGGGTAGCTATGGCTACACCTTC.

This clone came up a few times. The rearrangement joins TRBV29-1 to TRBJ2-3; 12 nucleotides agree with TRBD2. This CDR3 spans 15 amino acids. Germline loops: CDR1 SQVTM, CDR2 ANQGSEA. J lost 3 bases, V lost 2 bases, and 3 bases had no gene match. The CDR3 DNA is TGCAGCGTTGAACACCTAGCGGGAGGGACAGATACGCAGTATTTT. It yields the protein CSVEHLAGGTDTQYF.

This clone was counted between two and nine times. The rearrangement uses TRBV15 and TRBJ2-1; TRBD2 is a possible D gene (6 bases). This CDR3 is built from 14 residues. The germline V and J ends were trimmed by 7 bases and 1 base, with 11 bases remaining between them. Per the germline V gene, CDR1 is LNHNV and CDR2 is YYDKDF (reference sequence). The CDR3 nucleotides are TGTGCCACCAAAGCGGGTGGGTCCTACAATGAGCAGTTCTTC. As protein: CATKAGGSYNEQFF.

V usage is TRBV7-9 and J usage is TRBJ1-2; D is ambiguous. Germline lookup yields CDR1 SEHNR and CDR2 FQNEAQ (reference sequence). The length of the CDR3 is 12 residues. Between the trimmed V and J ends, which lost 5 bases and 7 bases, there was a span of 11 bases. CDR3 nucleotide sequence: TGTGCCAGCAGCCTGTCCGCCGGTGGCTACACCTTC. Its translation is CASSLSAGGYTF.

The chain recombines TRBV19 with TRBJ2-3, with 8 bases that match TRBD2. The CDR3 is 14 residues long. J was trimmed by 7 bases and V by 0 bases; bases with no gene match: 3. The germline V gene encodes CDR1 LNHDA and CDR2 SQIVND (reference sequence). This chain's CDR3 is CASSIEGTRNTQYF. The CDR3 coding sequence is TGTGCCAGTAGTATAGAGGGGACTAGAAATACGCAGTATTTT.

The chain couples TRBV24-1 to TRBJ2-7; 7 bases line up with TRBD1. Trimming cost V 3 bases and J 6 bases; bases outside gene matches: 4. CDR3 size: 13 residues. CDR1 is KGHDR and CDR2 is SFDVKD in the germline V gene. The chain's CDR3 is CATSDQYRGEQYF. CDR3 nucleotides: TGTGCCACCAGTGATCAATACAGGGGCGAGCAGTACTTC.

The chain employs TRBV9 and TRBJ2-1, with 8 bases aligning to TRBD2. The germline gives CDR1 SGDLS, CDR2 YYNGEE. Germline trimming cut 3 bases from V and 1 base from J; bases unmatched to any gene: 3. The CDR3 loop spans 15 amino acids. CDR3 amino acids: CASSEGTRSYNEQFF. The CDR3 bases are TGTGCCAGCAGCGAGGGGACTAGATCCTACAATGAGCAGTTCTTC.

This clone appeared once. The V and J genes are TRBV4-3 and TRBJ1-6, with 9 bases that match TRBD1. The CDR3 covers 16 residues. Germline V gene lookup returns CDR1 LGHNA and CDR2 YSLEER. J was trimmed by 14 bases and V by 2 bases; bases with no gene match: 13. CDR3: CASSQLSLGQGRSLHF. Written as DNA, the CDR3 is TGCGCCAGCAGCCAACTCTCCTTAGGACAGGGGCGGTCCCTCCACTTT.

This CDR3 reads CASSTRDYSNNEQFF. The CDR3 region has the DNA TGTGCCAGCTCTACCCGGGACTATAGTAACAATGAGCAGTTCTTC. V and J are TRBV18 and TRBJ2-1; TRBD2 matches 7 bases. This CDR3 has 15 amino acids. Looked up from germline, CDR1 is KGHSH and CDR2 is LQKENI. V was pared by 6 bases and J by 5 bases, with 10 bases of the junction left unmatched.

The V call is TRBV18, the J call TRBJ2-4, with TRBD1 identical over 8 bases. V shed 3 bases and J 7 bases; nucleotides not matched to a gene: 17. The germline V gene encodes CDR1 KGHSH and CDR2 LQKENI. The CDR3 length is 18 residues. CDR3 bases: TGTGCCAGCTCACCCCTTAGACAGGGGATTTCCCCAAGGAACATTCAGTACTTC. This sequence encodes CASSPLRQGISPRNIQYF.

The chain's CDR3 is CASSLGIGKASYNEQFF. The CDR3 DNA reads as TGCGCCAGCAGCTTGGGGATCGGGAAGGCCTCCTACAATGAGCAGTTCTTC. J is TRBJ2-1 and V is TRBV5-1; weak D call: TRBD2 (5 bases). With 0 bases removed from V and 0 bases from J, the gap between germline ends came to 13 bases. The CDR3 has 17 residues. Germline V CDR1 and CDR2: SGHRS, YFSETQ. Filled out from reference TRBV5-1 and TRBJ2-1, the complete variable domain reads KAGVTQTPRYLIKTRGQQVTLSCSPISGHRSVSWYQQTPGQGLQFLFEYFSETQRNKGNFPGRFSGRQFSNSRSEMNVSTLELGDSALYLCASSLGIGKASYNEQFFGPGTRLTVL.

V and J are TRBV28 and TRBJ2-7; D may be TRBD1 (6 bases). The ends were cut back, 5 bases at V and 6 bases at J, with 11 bases in the middle. The CDR3 spans 12 residues. The germline V gene has CDR1 MDHEN and CDR2 SYDVKM. As DNA, the CDR3 is TGTGCCAGCAGTAACAGGGTCGGCGAGCAGTACTTC. Its protein is CASSNRVGEQYF.

The chain is built from TRBV7-9 and TRBJ1-4; possibly TRBD1 for D (6 bases). Trimming shortened V by 5 bases and J by 0 bases, and 13 bases separated the two germline ends. In germline, CDR1 is SEHNR, CDR2 FQNEAQ (reference sequence). The CDR3 covers 16 residues. The CDR3 DNA is TGTGCCAGCAGCCTTGGACAGCTTGCAACTAATGAAAAACTGTTTTTT. It yields the protein CASSLGQLATNEKLFF.

This clone was seen only a few times. The V call is TRBV3-1 (or the pseudogene TRBV3-2), the J call TRBJ2-7; D remains unclear. Trimming removed 7 bases at V and 0 bases at J, with 13 bases between. CDR3 size: 14 residues. Germline V gene lookup returns CDR1 LGHDT and CDR2 YNNKEL (reference sequence). In DNA, the CDR3 is TGTGCCAGCACCAGAGGCGGAGCCTCCTACGAGCAGTACTTC. Residues: CASTRGGASYEQYF.

The V gene is TRBV6-5, the J gene TRBJ2-7; tentative D call: TRBD1 (6 bases). The CDR3 has 15 amino acids. Trimming left V 8 bases short and J 0 bases short, with 17 bases between. CDR1 is MNHEY, CDR2 SVGAGI, per germline. The CDR3 nucleotides read TGTGCCAGCTCCCTGACAGGTGCCTTCTCCTACGAGCAGTACTTC. Amino acids: CASSLTGAFSYEQYF.

The rearrangement uses TRBV18 and TRBJ2-1; 8 bases line up with TRBD1. The length of the CDR3 is 18 residues. CDR1 is KGHSH, CDR2 LQKENI, per germline. Losses at the gene ends were 6 bases for V and 10 bases for J; bases not matched to a gene: 23. This CDR3 reads CASSRDRSSDRPSSEQFF. CDR3 DNA: TGTGCCAGCTCGCGGGACAGGAGCAGCGACCGGCCTTCCAGCGAGCAGTTCTTC.

The rearrangement joins TRBV12-3 or TRBV12-4 to TRBJ1-1, with unresolved D. The CDR3 is 11 amino acids. V shed 3 bases and J shed 7 bases, with 6 bases lying between them. CDR3 DNA sequence: TGTGCCAGCAGTTTGGCCTTTGAAGCTTTCTTT. It codes for CASSLAFEAFF.

The chain employs TRBV6-5 and TRBJ2-7, with 10 bases fitting TRBD1. This CDR3 has 14 amino acids. Germline CDR1 is MNHEY and CDR2 is SVGAGI. The V segment lost 7 bases and the J segment 1 base; nucleotides outside the gene matches: 4. CDR3 region: CASTRTGGSYEQYF. CDR3 nucleotides: TGTGCCAGCACCAGGACAGGGGGTTCCTACGAGCAGTACTTC.

The V gene is TRBV2, the J gene TRBJ2-3, with TRBD1 as a possible D gene (6 bases). Trimming removed 6 bases at V and 4 bases at J, with 17 bases between. CDR3 length: 15 residues. CDR1 and CDR2 (germline): SNHLY, FYNNEI. The CDR3 sequence: CASRLQGFSADTQYF. CDR3 coding DNA: TGTGCCAGCAGACTCCAGGGGTTTAGTGCAGATACGCAGTATTTT.

This sequence joins TRBV19 and TRBJ2-7; maybe TRBD1 (6 bases). This CDR3 spans 16 amino acids. V gave up 6 bases and J gave up 2 bases, with 20 bases separating them. CDR1 is LNHDA and CDR2 is SQIVND in the germline V gene (reference sequence). The CDR3 DNA reads TGTGCCAGTAGCCCTCCCGGGACACGGGGTACCTACGAGCAGTACTTC. Its protein is CASSPPGTRGTYEQYF.

A few counts support this clone. Other DNA variants within this sample encode the same CDR3. This chain links TRBV6-5 with TRBJ2-5; 7 nucleotides align to TRBD2. J was trimmed by 2 bases and V by 6 bases; bases with no gene match: 6. CDR3 length: 14 amino acids. Germline V gene lookup returns CDR1 MNHEY and CDR2 SVGAGI. In DNA form, the CDR3 reads TGTGCCAGCAGGACCGGGGGGACTCAAGAGACCCAGTACTTC. Its translation is CASRTGGTQETQYF.

V and J are TRBV2 and TRBJ1-3; 9 bases align to TRBD1. The germline V gene has CDR1 SNHLY and CDR2 FYNNEI. The V and J ends lost 6 bases and 1 base, in that order; junction bases with no gene match: 13. CDR3 length: 18 residues. The CDR3 region is CASRWDREGLRSGNTIYF. In DNA, the CDR3 is TGTGCCAGCAGATGGGACAGGGAAGGGTTACGTTCTGGAAACACCATATATTTT. The entire variable domain, with the rest obtained from reference TRBV2 and TRBJ1-3, is as follows: EPEVTQTPSHQVTQMGQEVILRCVPISNHLYFYWYRQILGQKVEFLVSFYNNEISEKSEIFDDQFSVERPDGSNFTLKIRSTKLEDSAMYFCASRWDREGLRSGNTIYFGEGSWLTVV.

DNA of the CDR3: TGTGCCAGCAGGGGACAGCTCAATCAGCCCCAGCATTTT. This encodes CASRGQLNQPQHF. V is TRBV6-5 and J is TRBJ1-5, with 7 bases aligning to TRBD1. The CDR3 sequence is 13 residues long. The trim removed 6 bases at V and 3 bases at J, leaving 2 bases unmatched. From germline, CDR1 is MNHEY and CDR2 SVGAGI.

J is TRBJ2-1 and V is TRBV19; TRBD2 matches at 8 bases. The CDR3 totals 16 residues. CDR1 is LNHDA, CDR2 SQIVND, per germline (reference sequence). V dropped 3 bases and J dropped 3; count of bases not matched to a gene: 7. CDR3 region: CASSIGVAGFYNEQFF. CDR3 coding DNA: TGTGCCAGTAGTATCGGGGTAGCGGGGTTCTACAATGAGCAGTTCTTC.

The CDR3 protein is CASSTQANTEAFF. CDR3 nucleotide sequence: TGTGCCAGCTCAACCCAAGCGAACACTGAAGCTTTCTTT. J is TRBJ1-1 and V is TRBV18; D gene ambiguous. V lost 5 bases to trimming and J lost 1 base, with 8 bases between them. The V gene's germline CDR1 is KGHSH and CDR2 LQKENI. The CDR3 totals 13 residues.